The 15 T cell receptor beta chains below all came from one sample that was sequenced in a study of blood T cell repertoires in COVID-19. The method was immunoSEQ multiplex PCR; TCRdb's version includes in-frame clones alone and lacks a portion of them. The data hold over 95,000 clones, with approximately 81% observed a single time. Sample: peripheral blood. These receptors originate from a human donor in a cohort sampled during active COVID-19.

The CDR3, as DNA: TGTGCCAGCAGCTCCAGGACGACGGCAAGGGGTACCGGGGAGCTGTTTTTT. Amino acid sequence: CASSSRTTARGTGELFF. This chain joins TRBV7-7 and TRBJ2-2; perhaps TRBD1 as D (5 bases). The V gene lost 4 bases and the J gene lost 5 bases, with 20 bases spanning the gap. The CDR3 loop spans 17 amino acids. CDR1 and CDR2 (germline): SSHAT, FNYEAQ (reference sequence).

This chain links TRBV6-5 with TRBJ1-5; perhaps TRBD1 as D (6 bases). V was shortened by 6 bases and J by 6 bases, with 18 bases between the two germline ends. This CDR3 has 15 residues. CDR1 is MNHEY, CDR2 SVGAGI, per germline. CDR3 in amino acids: CASRNPGEGGQPQHF. In DNA, the CDR3 is TGTGCCAGCAGGAACCCAGGGGAGGGGGGTCAGCCCCAGCATTTT.

This clone was recorded once. The V gene is TRBV9, the J gene TRBJ1-2; 8 nucleotides align to TRBD1. J was trimmed by 3 bases and V by 3 bases; bases with no gene match: 4. This CDR3 has 14 amino acids. Germline V gene sequence: CDR1 SGDLS, CDR2 YYNGEE. DNA for the CDR3: TGTGCCAGCAGCGGCAGGGGGCGATACTATGGCTACACCTTC. Amino acid sequence: CASSGRGRYYGYTF.

The chain joins TRBV6-2 or TRBV6-3 to TRBJ2-7, with 11 bases fitting TRBD1. J gave up 4 bases and V 0 bases, and 5 bases lay outside the gene matches. Germline V gene data show CDR1 as MNHEY and CDR2 as SVGEGT. CDR3 length: 16 amino acids. CDR3 sequence (DNA): TGTGCCAGCAGTTACTCGACTCGGGACAGGGGGTACGAGCAGTACTTC. Translation gives CASSYSTRDRGYEQYF.

The chain couples TRBV4-3 to TRBJ2-3; 8 positions match TRBD1. Trimming at V came to 1 base and at J to 5 bases, leaving 5 bases not matched to a gene. Germline CDR1 is LGHNA and CDR2 is YSLEER. The CDR3 consists of 15 residues. The DNA of the CDR3 is TGCGCCAGCAGCCAAGTTGGGACAGGTCGAGATACGCAGTATTTT. Protein product: CASSQVGTGRDTQYF.

CDR3: CASSLAVAANEQFF. The DNA of the CDR3 is TGTGCCAGCAGCTTGGCGGTAGCGGCCAATGAGCAGTTCTTC. This chain joins TRBV5-4 and TRBJ2-1; a weak D match, TRBD2 (6 bases). Trimming cost V 0 bases and J 6 bases, with 10 bases left between them. Germline V lookup: CDR1 SGHNT, CDR2 YYREEE (reference sequence). CDR3 length equals 14 residues.

This chain connects TRBV7-8 to TRBJ2-7, with TRBD1 matching 11 bases. Trimming at V came to 3 bases and at J to 5 bases, leaving 6 bases not matched to a gene. CDR1 and CDR2 (germline): SGHVS, FQNEAQ. The CDR3 length is 15 residues. Here the CDR3 reads CASSFEGQGDHEQYF. As DNA, the CDR3 is TGTGCCAGCAGCTTTGAGGGACAGGGGGACCACGAGCAGTACTTC. Full variable domain (outside the CDR3, taken from reference TRBV7-8 and TRBJ2-7): GAGVSQSPRYKVAKRGQDVALRCDPISGHVSLFWYQQALGQGPEFLTYFQNEAQLDKSGLPSDRFFAERPEGSVSTLKIQRTQQEDSAVYLCASSFEGQGDHEQYFGPGTRLTVT.

The chain employs TRBV5-4 and TRBJ1-2; 7 nucleotides line up with TRBD1. Germline values: CDR1 SGHNT, CDR2 YYREEE (reference sequence). The CDR3 sequence is 15 residues long. V shed 4 bases and J 4 bases; nucleotides not matched to a gene: 10. The CDR3 protein is CASSNTRAGGYGYTF. The CDR3 DNA reads TGTGCCAGCAGCAACACGCGGGCAGGGGGCTATGGCTACACCTTC.

On this clone: Other DNA sequences in this specimen translate into the identical CDR3. V and J are TRBV28 and TRBJ2-7; D unresolved. Per the germline V gene, CDR1 is MDHEN and CDR2 is SYDVKM. This CDR3 is built from 12 residues. V gave up 3 bases and J gave up 3 bases, with 6 bases separating them. CDR3 bases: TGTGCCAGCAGTTTGAGCCTCTACGAGCAGTACTTC. The encoded protein is CASSLSLYEQYF. The full variable domain, completed using reference TRBV28 and TRBJ2-7, is DVKVTQSSRYLVKRTGEKVFLECVQDMDHENMFWYRQDPGLGLRLIYFSYDVKMKEKGDIPEGYSVSREKKERFSLILESASTNQTSMYLCASSLSLYEQYFGPGTRLTVT.

V usage is TRBV6-5 and J usage is TRBJ2-4; maybe TRBD2 (6 bases). Germline V gene sequence: CDR1 MNHEY, CDR2 SVGAGI. V lost 6 bases to trimming and J lost 4 bases, with 16 bases between them. The CDR3 spans 15 residues. CDR3 in amino acids: CASSGGSKNKNIQYF. The CDR3 DNA sequence: TGTGCCAGCAGCGGGGGATCAAAAAATAAAAACATTCAGTACTTC.

The CDR3, as DNA: TGTGCCAGCAGCTTAGACGGTGAAAACATTCAGTACTTC. This translates into CASSLDGENIQYF. The chain links TRBV7-9 to TRBJ2-4; D unresolved. This CDR3 spans 13 amino acids. The ends were cut back, 1 base at V and 5 bases at J, with 6 bases in the middle. Germline V gives CDR1 SEHNR, CDR2 FQNEAQ (reference sequence).

The chain combines TRBV5-1 with TRBJ1-3; the D gene is possibly TRBD1 (5 bases). The length of the CDR3 is 14 residues. The V gene's germline CDR1 is SGHRS and CDR2 YFSETQ. The ends were cut back, 4 bases at V and 0 bases at J, with 8 bases in the middle. The CDR3 spells CASSGQGSGNTIYF. The CDR3 DNA sequence: TGCGCCAGCAGCGGGCAGGGCTCTGGAAACACCATATATTTT.

This clone has a handful of counts. This chain links TRBV20-1 with TRBJ2-1, with 11 nucleotides matching TRBD2. The CDR3 extends over 20 amino acids. After removal of 3 bases from V and 4 bases from J, the junction contained 20 bases not matched to a gene. Germline V gives CDR1 DFQATT, CDR2 SNEGSKA (reference sequence). The CDR3 DNA reads as TGCAGTGCTAGTGCCCCCGGGACTAGCGGAGGTGGGTTACGTTACAATGAGCAGTTCTTC. This sequence encodes CSASAPGTSGGGLRYNEQFF.

This chain connects TRBV11-2 to TRBJ1-5, with 7 bases fitting TRBD1. The CDR3 contains 15 residues. Germline V gene data show CDR1 as SGHAT and CDR2 as FQNNGV. The V and J ends lost 1 base and 6 bases, in that order; junction bases with no gene match: 6. CDR3 nucleotide sequence: TGTGCCAGCAGCTTAGGCAGGGGGTGGTTTCAGCCCCAGCATTTT. It codes for CASSLGRGWFQPQHF.

The sample holds one count of this clone. The gene calls are TRBV6-2 or TRBV6-3 and TRBJ1-2; 7 nucleotides agree with TRBD1. Germline-derived CDR1 and CDR2 are MNHEY and SVGEGT. The trim removed 4 bases at V and 8 bases at J, leaving 7 bases unmatched. There are 13 residues in the CDR3. The CDR3 coding sequence is TGTGCCAGCAGTTTGCTTGCAGGGGGAGGCTACACCTTC. Amino acid sequence: CASSLLAGGGYTF.